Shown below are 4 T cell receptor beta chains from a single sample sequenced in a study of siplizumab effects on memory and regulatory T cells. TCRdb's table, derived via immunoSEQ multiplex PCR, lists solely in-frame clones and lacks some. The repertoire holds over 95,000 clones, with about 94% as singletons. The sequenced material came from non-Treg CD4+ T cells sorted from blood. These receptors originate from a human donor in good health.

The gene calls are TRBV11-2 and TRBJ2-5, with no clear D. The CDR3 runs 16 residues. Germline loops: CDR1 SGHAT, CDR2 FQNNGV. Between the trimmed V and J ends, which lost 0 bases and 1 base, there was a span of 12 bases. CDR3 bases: TGTGCCAGCAGCTTAGAATCATATAACAGCCAAGAGACCCAGTACTTC. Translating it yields CASSLESYNSQETQYF. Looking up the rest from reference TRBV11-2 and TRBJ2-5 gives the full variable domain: EAGVAQSPRYKIIEKRQSVAFWCNPISGHATLYWYQQILGQGPKLLIQFQNNGVVDDSQLPKDRFSAERLKGVDSTLKIQPAKLEDSAVYLCASSLESYNSQETQYFGPGTRLLVL.

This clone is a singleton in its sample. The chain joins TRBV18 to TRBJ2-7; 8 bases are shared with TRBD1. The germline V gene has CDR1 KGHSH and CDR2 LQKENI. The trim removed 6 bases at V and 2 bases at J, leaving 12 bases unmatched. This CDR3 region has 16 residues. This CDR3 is CASSFQETTGAYEQYF. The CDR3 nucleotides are TGTGCCAGCTCCTTTCAGGAGACGACAGGGGCCTACGAGCAGTACTTC.

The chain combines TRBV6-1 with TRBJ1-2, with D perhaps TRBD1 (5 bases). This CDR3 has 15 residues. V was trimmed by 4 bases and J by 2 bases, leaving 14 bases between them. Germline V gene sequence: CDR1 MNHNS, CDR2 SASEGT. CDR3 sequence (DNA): TGTGCCAGCAGTGTGGTTGCGGGACCGAACTATGGCTACACCTTC. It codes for CASSVVAGPNYGYTF.

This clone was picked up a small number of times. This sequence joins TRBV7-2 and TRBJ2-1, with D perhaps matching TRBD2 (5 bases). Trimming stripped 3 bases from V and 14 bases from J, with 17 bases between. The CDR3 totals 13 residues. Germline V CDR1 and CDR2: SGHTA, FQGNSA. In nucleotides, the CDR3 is TGTGCCAGCAGCTTTGGACTCTCCGATATGAAGTTCTTC. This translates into CASSFGLSDMKFF.